This entry features one TCR beta chain sequence. Antigen specificity is unknown. CDR1 SGHDN and CDR2 FVKESK come from the germline V gene. V shed 3 bases and J shed 3 bases, with 17 bases lying between them. This CDR3 is 16 amino acids long. The data stem from a study of identical twins. Overall study results and limits: Excess twin sharing in beta out-of-frame sequences was weaker. Potential partial confounding of zero-insertion analyses by invariant MAIT and iNKT cells was noted.

TCRdb reprocessed the 5' RACE reads with MiXCR, giving one entry per CDR3 protein. The sample carries 400,000 to 550,000 distinct CDR3 sequences, approximately 22% recorded once. Separately, the same data were catalogued under a study of T cells expressing NK-cell markers. That investigation notes: Of the CD8+ T cells in six or seven donors, about 1.0-7.0% belonged to dominant NKG2C+ clonotypes.

The gene calls are TRBV14 and TRBJ1-1; no firm D call. The source is a young woman in good health. Sample: CD4+ T cells sorted from blood. DNA of the CDR3: TGTGCCAGCAGCCATTGGGCCATCTCATGGGACACTGAAGCTTTCTTT. Its protein is CASSHWAISWDTEAFF.